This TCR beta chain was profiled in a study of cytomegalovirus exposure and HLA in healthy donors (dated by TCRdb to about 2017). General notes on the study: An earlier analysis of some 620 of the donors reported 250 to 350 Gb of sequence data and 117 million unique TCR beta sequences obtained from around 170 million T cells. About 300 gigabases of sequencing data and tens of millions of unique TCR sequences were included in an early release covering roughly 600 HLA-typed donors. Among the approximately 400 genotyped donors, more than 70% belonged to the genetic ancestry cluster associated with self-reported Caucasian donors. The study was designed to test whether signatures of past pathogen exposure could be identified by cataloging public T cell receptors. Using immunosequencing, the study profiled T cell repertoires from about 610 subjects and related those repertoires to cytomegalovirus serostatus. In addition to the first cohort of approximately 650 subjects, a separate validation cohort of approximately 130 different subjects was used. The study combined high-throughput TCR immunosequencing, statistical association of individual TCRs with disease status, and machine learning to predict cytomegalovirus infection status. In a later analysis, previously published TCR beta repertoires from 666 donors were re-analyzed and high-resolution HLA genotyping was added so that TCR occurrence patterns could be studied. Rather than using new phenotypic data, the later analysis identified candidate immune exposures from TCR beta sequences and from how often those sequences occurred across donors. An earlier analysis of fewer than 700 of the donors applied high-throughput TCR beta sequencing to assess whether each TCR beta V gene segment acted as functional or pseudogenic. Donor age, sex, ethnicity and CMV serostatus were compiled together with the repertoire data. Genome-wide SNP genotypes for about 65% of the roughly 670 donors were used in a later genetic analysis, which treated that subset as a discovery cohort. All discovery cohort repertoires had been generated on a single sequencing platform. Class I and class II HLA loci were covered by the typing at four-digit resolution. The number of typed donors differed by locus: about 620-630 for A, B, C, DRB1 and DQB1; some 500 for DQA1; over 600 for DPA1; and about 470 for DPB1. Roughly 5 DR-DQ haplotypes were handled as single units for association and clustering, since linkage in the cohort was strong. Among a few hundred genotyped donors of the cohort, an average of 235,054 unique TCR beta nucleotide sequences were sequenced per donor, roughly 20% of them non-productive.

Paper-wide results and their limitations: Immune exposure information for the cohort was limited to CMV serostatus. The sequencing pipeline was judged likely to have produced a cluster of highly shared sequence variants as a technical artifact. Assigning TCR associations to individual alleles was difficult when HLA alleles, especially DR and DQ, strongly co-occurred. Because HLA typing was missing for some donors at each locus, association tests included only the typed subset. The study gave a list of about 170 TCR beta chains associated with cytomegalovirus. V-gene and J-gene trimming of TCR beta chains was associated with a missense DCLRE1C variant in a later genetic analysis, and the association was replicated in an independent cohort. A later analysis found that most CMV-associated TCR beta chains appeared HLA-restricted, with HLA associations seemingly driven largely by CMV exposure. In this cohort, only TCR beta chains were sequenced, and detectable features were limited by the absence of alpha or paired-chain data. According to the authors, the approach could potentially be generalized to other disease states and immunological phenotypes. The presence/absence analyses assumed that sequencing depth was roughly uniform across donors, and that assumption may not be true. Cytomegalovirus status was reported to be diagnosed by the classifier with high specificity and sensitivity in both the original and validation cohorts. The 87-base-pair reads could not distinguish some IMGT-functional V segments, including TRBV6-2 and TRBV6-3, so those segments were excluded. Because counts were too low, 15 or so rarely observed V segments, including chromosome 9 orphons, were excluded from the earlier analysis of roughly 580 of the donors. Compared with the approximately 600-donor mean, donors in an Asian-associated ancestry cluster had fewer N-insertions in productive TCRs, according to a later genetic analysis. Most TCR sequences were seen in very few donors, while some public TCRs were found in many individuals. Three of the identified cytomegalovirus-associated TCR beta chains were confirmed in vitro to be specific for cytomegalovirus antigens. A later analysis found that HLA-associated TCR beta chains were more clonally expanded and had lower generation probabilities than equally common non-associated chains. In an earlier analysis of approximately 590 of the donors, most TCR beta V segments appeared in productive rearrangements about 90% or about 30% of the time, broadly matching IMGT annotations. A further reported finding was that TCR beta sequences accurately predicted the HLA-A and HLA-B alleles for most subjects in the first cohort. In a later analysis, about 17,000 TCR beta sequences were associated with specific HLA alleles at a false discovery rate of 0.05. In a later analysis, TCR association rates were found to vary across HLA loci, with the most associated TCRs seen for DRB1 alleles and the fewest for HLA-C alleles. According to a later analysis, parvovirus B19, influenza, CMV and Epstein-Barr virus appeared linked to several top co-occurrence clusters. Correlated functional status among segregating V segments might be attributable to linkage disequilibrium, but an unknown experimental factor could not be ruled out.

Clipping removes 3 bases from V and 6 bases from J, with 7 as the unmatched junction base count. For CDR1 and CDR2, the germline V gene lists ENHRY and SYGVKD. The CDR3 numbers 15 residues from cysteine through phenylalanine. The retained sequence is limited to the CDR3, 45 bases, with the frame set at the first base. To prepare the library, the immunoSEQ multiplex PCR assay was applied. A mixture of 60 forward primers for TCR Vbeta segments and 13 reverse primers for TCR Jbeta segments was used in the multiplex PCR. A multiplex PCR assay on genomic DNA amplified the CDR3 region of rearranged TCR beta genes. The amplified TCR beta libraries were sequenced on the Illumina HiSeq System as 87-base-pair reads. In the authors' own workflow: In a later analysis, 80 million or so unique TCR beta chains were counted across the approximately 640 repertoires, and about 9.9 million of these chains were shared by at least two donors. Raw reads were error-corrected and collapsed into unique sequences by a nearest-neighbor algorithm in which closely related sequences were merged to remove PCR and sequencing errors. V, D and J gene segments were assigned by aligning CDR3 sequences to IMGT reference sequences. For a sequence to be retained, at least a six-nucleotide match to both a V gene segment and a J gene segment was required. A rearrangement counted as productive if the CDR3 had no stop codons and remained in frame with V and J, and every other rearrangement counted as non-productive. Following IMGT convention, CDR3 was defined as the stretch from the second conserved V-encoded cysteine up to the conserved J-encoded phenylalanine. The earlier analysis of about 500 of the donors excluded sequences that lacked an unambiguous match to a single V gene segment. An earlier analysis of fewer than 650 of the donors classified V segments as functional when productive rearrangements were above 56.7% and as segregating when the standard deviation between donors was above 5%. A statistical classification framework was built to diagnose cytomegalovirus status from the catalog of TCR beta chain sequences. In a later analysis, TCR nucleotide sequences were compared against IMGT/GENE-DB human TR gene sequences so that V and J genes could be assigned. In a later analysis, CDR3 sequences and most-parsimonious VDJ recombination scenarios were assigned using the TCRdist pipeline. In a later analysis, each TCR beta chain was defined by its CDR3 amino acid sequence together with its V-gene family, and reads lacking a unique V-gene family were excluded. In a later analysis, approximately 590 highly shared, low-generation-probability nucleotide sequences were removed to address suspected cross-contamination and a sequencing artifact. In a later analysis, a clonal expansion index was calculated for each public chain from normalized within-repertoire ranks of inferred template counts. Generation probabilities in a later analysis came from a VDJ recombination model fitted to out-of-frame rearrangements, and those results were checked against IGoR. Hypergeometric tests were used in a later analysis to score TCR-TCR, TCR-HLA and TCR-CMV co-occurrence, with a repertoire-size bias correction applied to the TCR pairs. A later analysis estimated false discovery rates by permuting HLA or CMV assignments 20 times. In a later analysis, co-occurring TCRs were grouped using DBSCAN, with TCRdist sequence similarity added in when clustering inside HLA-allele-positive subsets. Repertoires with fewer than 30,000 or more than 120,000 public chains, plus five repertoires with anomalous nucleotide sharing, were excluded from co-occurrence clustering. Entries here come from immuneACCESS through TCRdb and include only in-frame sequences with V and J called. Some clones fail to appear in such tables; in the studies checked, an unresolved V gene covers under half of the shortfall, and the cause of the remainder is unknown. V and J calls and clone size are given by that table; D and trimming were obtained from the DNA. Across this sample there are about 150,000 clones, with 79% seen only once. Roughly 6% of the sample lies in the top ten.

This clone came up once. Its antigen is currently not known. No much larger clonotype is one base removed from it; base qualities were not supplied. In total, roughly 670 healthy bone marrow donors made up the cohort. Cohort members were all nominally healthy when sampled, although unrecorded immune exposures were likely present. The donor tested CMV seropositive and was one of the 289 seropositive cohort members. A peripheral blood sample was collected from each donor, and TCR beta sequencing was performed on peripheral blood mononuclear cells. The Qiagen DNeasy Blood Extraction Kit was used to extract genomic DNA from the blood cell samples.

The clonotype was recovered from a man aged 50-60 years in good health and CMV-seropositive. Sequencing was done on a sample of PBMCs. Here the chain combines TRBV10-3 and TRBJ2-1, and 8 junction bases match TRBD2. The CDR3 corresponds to CAISEPGTRGNEQFF. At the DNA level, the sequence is TGTGCCATCAGTGAACCCGGGACTAGGGGCAATGAGCAGTTCTTC.